These 31 T cell receptor beta chains originate from one sample sequenced in a study of regulatory T cells in long-lasting Graves disease. Arm-PCR of CDR3 regions with iRepertoire HTBI primers generated TCR beta libraries. Using its own MiXCR run on the multiplex PCR reads, TCRdb lists one record per CDR3 protein. The sample lists fewer than 550,000 distinct CDR3 sequences, 15% to 20% occurring once. The time point denotes: newly diagnosed GD, antithyroid drugs for less than 3 months. The TCR library was prepared using RNA isolated from PBMCs. The sample was also linked to a second study, of T cells in Graves' hyperthyroidism and ophthalmopathy.

This specimen was peripheral blood mononuclear cells (PBMCs), taken at new diagnosis, from a patient treated with antithyroid drugs. The source of these receptors is a middle-aged woman with Graves disease.

Concerning this clonotype itself: Possible read error: a much larger clone is one base away. The J gene is TRBJ1-1, the V gene TRBV7-8; D unresolved. There are 15 residues in the CDR3. The germline V gene has CDR1 SGHVS and CDR2 FQNEAQ. The CDR3 reads CASSLMFSQNTEAYF. The CDR3, as DNA: TGTGCCAGCAGCTTAATGTTCTCACAGAACACTGAAGCTTACTTT.

The chain carries TRBV7-9 and TRBJ2-1, with 11 bases aligning to TRBD2. CDR1 SEHNR and CDR2 FQNEAQ come from the germline V gene (reference sequence). V gave up 4 bases and J gave up 9 bases; unmatched junction bases: 8. The CDR3 contains 15 residues. CDR3: CASSYRASGRSEQFF. The CDR3 coding sequence is TGTGCCAGCAGCTATCGCGCTAGCGGGAGGAGTGAGCAGTTCTTC.

This clonotype was recorded once. The chain combines TRBV12-5 with TRBJ1-6; D is unresolved. The CDR3 sequence is 13 residues long. Germline V gene lookup returns CDR1 LGHNT and CDR2 FRNRAP. V lost 5 bases and J 9 bases, leaving 11 bases between the germline ends. The CDR3, as DNA: TGTGCTAGTGGTCCGGGTCTTACTTCACCCCTCCACTTT. It codes for CASGPGLTSPLHF.

At least ten counts were recorded for this clonotype. Here the CDR3 reads CASSPRGPETYEQYF. In DNA form, the CDR3 reads TGTGCCAGCAGTCCCCGAGGACCGGAAACCTACGAGCAGTACTTC. The chain combines TRBV5-6 with TRBJ2-7, with D unresolved. This CDR3 region has 15 residues. In germline, CDR1 is SGHDT, CDR2 YYEEEE. Trimming took 5 bases from V and 2 from J, leaving 17 bases between them.

This clonotype was recorded at least ten times. The rearrangement joins TRBV10-1 to TRBJ2-2; D tentatively fits TRBD1 or TRBD2 (5 bases each). This CDR3 spans 15 amino acids. Germline loops: CDR1 WNHNN, CDR2 SYGVQD (reference sequence). Trimming pared 6 bases from V and 5 bases from J, leaving 16 bases between. For the CDR3, the DNA is TGCGCCAGCAGCCGGGACGCTGCCAGGACCGGGGAGCTGTTTTTT. It is translated as CASSRDAARTGELFF.

For this clonotype: One junction end does not reproduce the germline sequence, and a read error may be involved. The rearrangement links TRBV19 to TRBJ2-7; D unresolved. Germline V gene lookup returns CDR1 LNHDA and CDR2 SQIVND (reference sequence). CDR3 length: 13 residues. The CDR3 sequence: CAGSIGSSYEQYF. CDR3 nucleotide sequence: TGTGCCGGTAGTATAGGTAGCTCCTACGAGCAGTACTTC.

The J gene is TRBJ2-7, the V gene TRBV19; 10 positions agree with TRBD1. Germline V gene lookup returns CDR1 LNHDA and CDR2 SQIVND (reference sequence). The CDR3 has 14 amino acids. Trimming took 4 bases from V and 6 from J; bases not matched to a gene: 6. CDR3 amino acids: CASSTRDRGAEQYF. CDR3 in DNA: TGTGCCAGTAGTACCCGGGACAGGGGTGCCGAGCAGTACTTC. The whole variable domain, filled in from reference TRBV19 and TRBJ2-7, reads DGGITQSPKYLFRKEGQNVTLSCEQNLNHDAMYWYRQDPGQGLRLIYYSQIVNDFQKGDIAEGYSVSREKKESFPLTVTSAQKNPTAFYLCASSTRDRGAEQYFGPGTRLTVT.

V gene TRBV29-1 combines with J gene TRBJ2-5, with TRBD1 identical over 7 bases. Trimming at V came to 4 bases and at J to 4 bases, leaving 6 bases not matched to a gene. CDR3 length equals 13 residues. Germline CDR1 SQVTM, CDR2 ANQGSEA. This CDR3 is CSVGPGGRETQYF. CDR3 bases: TGCAGCGTTGGACCAGGGGGAAGAGAGACCCAGTACTTC. Full variable domain (outside the CDR3, taken from reference TRBV29-1 and TRBJ2-5): SAVISQKPSRDICQRGTSLTIQCQVDSQVTMMFWYRQQPGQSLTLIATANQGSEATYESGFVIDKFPISRPNLTFSTLTVSNMSPEDSSIYLCSVGPGGRETQYFGPGTRLLVL.

This clonotype was seen ten or more times. This chain uses TRBV7-9 with TRBJ2-7; 9 bases agree with TRBD2. V dropped 5 bases and J dropped 5; count of bases not matched to a gene: 7. This CDR3 spans 14 amino acids. Germline V CDR1 and CDR2: SEHNR, FQNEAQ (reference sequence). The CDR3 region is CASSAGGAANEQYF. The CDR3 DNA reads TGTGCCAGCAGCGCGGGGGGGGCCGCAAACGAGCAGTACTTC. Based on the CDR3 plus reference TRBV7-9 and TRBJ2-7, the full variable domain is DTGVSQNPRHKITKRGQNVTFRCDPISEHNRLYWYRQTLGQGPEFLTYFQNEAQLEKSRLLSDRFSAERPKGSFSTLEIQRTEQGDSAMYLCASSAGGAANEQYFGPGTRLTVT.

This clonotype was observed a handful of times. The V gene is TRBV6-5, the J gene TRBJ2-3; 9 bases are shared with TRBD2. Losses at the gene ends were 2 bases for V and 0 bases for J; bases not matched to a gene: 6. Germline CDR1 is MNHEY and CDR2 is SVGAGI. This CDR3 contains 17 residues. CDR3 nucleotides: TGTGCCAGCAGTTACGGGTTAGCGGGGGTCAGCACAGATACGCAGTATTTT. This gives the protein CASSYGLAGVSTDTQYF.

The chain has TRBV5-1 and TRBJ2-1; D might be TRBD1 or TRBD2, each matching 6 bases. Per germline, CDR1 SGHRS and CDR2 YFSETQ. V was trimmed by 9 bases and J by 9 bases, leaving 22 bases between them. The CDR3 runs to 14 residues. The CDR3 region is CATGPAPGAGEQFF. The CDR3 region has the DNA TGCGCCACCGGACCGGCCCCGGGGGCGGGTGAGCAGTTCTTC.

V gene TRBV6-1 combines with J gene TRBJ1-6; no clear D gene. V lost 6 bases and J 5 bases, leaving 11 bases between the germline ends. This CDR3 comprises 14 residues. The germline V gene has CDR1 MNHNS and CDR2 SASEGT. CDR3 residues: CASRSALDNSPLHF. CDR3 nucleotide sequence: TGTGCCAGCAGATCTGCTTTGGATAATTCACCCCTCCACTTT.

The sample holds many counts of this clonotype. This sequence joins TRBV15 and TRBJ1-3; tentatively, D is TRBD1 (5 bases). The CDR3 contains 16 residues. V was cut by 4 bases and J by 4 bases, with 17 bases left in between. Germline V lookup: CDR1 LNHNV, CDR2 YYDKDF (reference sequence). The CDR3 DNA sequence: TGTGCCACCAGCACACTCGAGGACGGGGCGGGAAACACCATATATTTT. Residues: CATSTLEDGAGNTIYF.

A few counts support this clonotype. This chain uses TRBV4-1 with TRBJ2-7, with 8 bases fitting TRBD1. J was trimmed by 3 bases and V by 4 bases; bases with no gene match: 5. The CDR3 runs to 14 residues. Germline V CDR1 and CDR2: MGHRA, YSYEKL. CDR3 in amino acids: CASSLRQGIYEQYF. DNA of the CDR3: TGCGCCAGCAGCCTTCGACAGGGGATCTACGAGCAGTACTTC.

This clonotype was detected ten times or more. The chain joins TRBV3-1 to TRBJ1-1, with 8 bases that match TRBD1. The CDR3 is made up of 15 amino acids. The ends lost 5 bases at V and 5 bases at J; junction bases unmatched: 10. Germline V CDR1 and CDR2: LGHDT, YNNKEL (reference sequence). As DNA, the CDR3 is TGTGCCAGCAGCTACTCAACAGGGGGGGGGACTGAAGCTTTCTTT. Translation gives CASSYSTGGGTEAFF.

The V and J genes are TRBV15 and TRBJ2-5, with TRBD2 as a possible D gene (7 bases). This CDR3 contains 14 residues. Deletions cut 4 bases from V and 5 bases from J, with 14 bases between. Germline V lookup: CDR1 LNHNV, CDR2 YYDKDF (reference sequence). The DNA of the CDR3 is TGTGCCACCAGCAACGGGGGGCCATGGGAGACCCAGTACTTC. Encoded protein: CATSNGGPWETQYF.

This clonotype showed up just a few times. This sequence joins TRBV2 and TRBJ2-2; no clear D. Germline values: CDR1 SNHLY, CDR2 FYNNEI. The CDR3 contains 13 residues. V lost 7 bases to trimming and J lost 1 base, with 7 bases between them. CDR3 DNA: TGTGCCAGCACTGCAGGGAACACCGGGGAGCTGTTTTTT. This encodes CASTAGNTGELFF.

This clonotype was counted at least ten times. The CDR3 loop reads CASSRGGRGVREKLFF. DNA for the CDR3: TGTGCCAGCAGCCGAGGAGGCAGGGGCGTACGGGAAAAACTGTTTTTT. J is TRBJ1-4 and V is TRBV7-8; D may be TRBD1 (6 bases). Germline values: CDR1 SGHVS, CDR2 FQNEAQ. This CDR3 comprises 16 residues. Trimming took 5 bases from V and 8 from J, leaving 21 bases between them.

This clonotype was picked up a small number of times. V and J are TRBV6-4 and TRBJ1-2; 9 nucleotides line up with TRBD1. J was trimmed by 7 bases and V by 6 bases; bases with no gene match: 9. The CDR3 is made up of 14 amino acids. Germline assignment: CDR1 MRHNA and CDR2 SNTAGT. CDR3 residues: CASSPTGTGSGYTF. The CDR3 nucleotides are TGTGCCAGCAGCCCAACCGGGACAGGGAGTGGCTACACCTTC.

This clonotype was seen only a few times. This could be a read error, since a much larger clone is one nucleotide away. The chain joins TRBV5-4 to TRBJ1-2, with 9 bases identical to TRBD1. The CDR3 runs 13 residues. The germline V gene has CDR1 SGHNT and CDR2 YYREEE (reference sequence). The V segment lost 4 bases and the J segment 10 bases; nucleotides outside the gene matches: 8. CDR3 in amino acids: CASSPGQGFAYTF. CDR3 bases: TGTGCCAGCAGCCCCGGACAGGGGTTTGCCTACACCTTC.

The J gene is TRBJ2-2, the V gene TRBV19; D assignment may be TRBD1 or TRBD2 (6 bases each). This CDR3 is 17 amino acids long. Germline lookup yields CDR1 LNHDA and CDR2 SQIVND (reference sequence). The V end was cut by 10 bases, the J end by 2 bases, with 23 bases between. CDR3 loop: CATSTRGLASNTGELFF. In DNA form, the CDR3 reads TGTGCCACCTCTACACGGGGGCTAGCGTCTAACACCGGGGAGCTGTTTTTT.

This clonotype was detected many times. The V and J genes are TRBV7-9 and TRBJ1-1; D remains unclear. The CDR3 length is 12 residues. V was clipped by 5 bases and J by 8 bases, with 12 bases between them. The germline V gene encodes CDR1 SEHNR and CDR2 FQNEAQ (reference sequence). DNA of the CDR3: TGTGCCAGCAGCCTACTCAGAGGGGAAGCTTTCTTT. Translating gives CASSLLRGEAFF.

This clonotype was recorded many times. The chain uses TRBV3-1 and TRBJ1-1; no firm D call. Germline values: CDR1 LGHDT, CDR2 YNNKEL (reference sequence). There are 12 residues in the CDR3. The V end lost 1 base, the J end lost 4 bases, and 4 bases lay between the germline ends. This CDR3 is CASSQAGTEAFF. The CDR3 DNA follows: TGTGCCAGCAGCCAAGCAGGCACTGAAGCTTTCTTT.

Concerning this clonotype itself: A much bigger clone sits one base away, suggesting this may be a read error. The chain carries TRBV7-9 and TRBJ2-5; 12 nucleotides match TRBD1. Germline trimming cut 5 bases from V and 11 bases from J; bases unmatched to any gene: 12. This CDR3 spans 15 amino acids. From germline, CDR1 is SEHNR and CDR2 FQNEAQ (reference sequence). The CDR3 DNA follows: TGTGCCAGCAGCCCGCAGGGGACAGGGGGCACTGAGCAGTACTTC. Translated, it gives CASSPQGTGGTEQYF.

This clonotype was detected many times. This CDR3 reads CASSLDTNEKLFF. DNA of the CDR3: TGTGCCAGCAGCTTGGACACTAATGAAAAACTGTTTTTT. The chain uses TRBV5-8 and TRBJ1-4, with D uncertain. Germline V gene data show CDR1 as SGHTS and CDR2 as YDEGEE. V lost 0 bases to trimming and J lost 2 bases, with 2 bases between them. The CDR3 extends over 13 amino acids.

This clonotype was detected ten times or more. The chain couples TRBV6-1 to TRBJ1-2; D is ambiguous. The CDR3 is 13 residues long. V lost 0 bases to trimming and J lost 1 base, with 3 bases between them. Germline assignment: CDR1 MNHNS and CDR2 SASEGT. The CDR3 sequence: CASSEAVNYGYTF. CDR3 sequence (DNA): TGTGCCAGCAGTGAAGCGGTTAACTATGGCTACACCTTC.

This clonotype was counted many times. J is TRBJ2-5 and V is TRBV20-1; 9 bases match TRBD2. This CDR3 has 13 residues. V lost 5 bases to trimming and J lost 10 bases; unmatched junction nucleotides: 11. CDR1 is DFQATT, CDR2 SNEGSKA, per germline (reference sequence). The DNA for the CDR3 is TGCAGTGCTCATCGTAGCGGGGGAAGTGACCAGTACTTC. Encoded protein: CSAHRSGGSDQYF.

This clonotype was counted at least ten times. V gene TRBV3-1 combines with J gene TRBJ2-1; maybe TRBD1 (5 bases). The tail of the sequence fits TRBJ2-5 better, so the J call may be wrong. Germline V gene sequence: CDR1 LGHDT, CDR2 YNNKEL (reference sequence). The length of the CDR3 is 12 residues. CDR3 residues: CASGARKETQYF. The CDR3, as DNA: TGTGCCAGCGGGGCAAGGAAAGAGACCCAGTACTTC.

This clonotype appeared many times. This rearrangement joins TRBV12-3 or TRBV12-4 to TRBJ2-3; TRBD2 matches at 7 bases. The trim removed 5 bases at V and 0 bases at J, leaving 8 bases unmatched. The length of the CDR3 is 16 residues. The CDR3 spells CASSNTPGGSTDTQYF. DNA for the CDR3: TGTGCCAGCAGTAATACCCCGGGGGGAAGCACAGATACGCAGTATTTT.

This clonotype was picked up many times. The V gene is TRBV12-5, the J gene TRBJ1-5; 8 nucleotides match TRBD1. CDR3 length: 14 residues. In germline, CDR1 is LGHNT, CDR2 FRNRAP. The trim removed 9 bases at V and 5 bases at J, leaving 9 bases unmatched. The CDR3 coding sequence is TGTGCTAGCCAGGGGGCGAGTTGGGATCAGCCCCAGCATTTT. Residues: CASQGASWDQPQHF.

Ten or more counts support this clonotype. The chain carries TRBV11-2 and TRBJ1-3; no firm D call. Germline V lookup: CDR1 SGHAT, CDR2 FQNNGV. V was shortened by 3 bases and J by 2 bases, with 8 bases between the two germline ends. The CDR3 spans 14 residues. CDR3 protein: CASSFGEAGNTIYF. For the CDR3, the DNA is TGTGCCAGCAGCTTCGGGGAAGCTGGAAACACCATATATTTT.